This note documents a single TCR beta chain sequence. The antigen remains unidentified. This sample is part of a study of a mutant IDH1 vaccine in newly diagnosed glioma. For the study at large: Vaccination began 4-6 weeks post radiotherapy alone, or with temozolomide cycles. A roughly 62% male, roughly 40% female split and a mean age of approximately 38 years characterized treated patients.

The germline V gene has CDR1 KGHSH and CDR2 LQKENI. The germline V and J ends were trimmed by 4 bases and 2 bases, with 12 bases remaining between them. The CDR3 loop spans 14 amino acids. This sample's time point: week 47, end of study. All doses held 300 ug of mutant IDH1 20-mer peptide, with topical imiquimod. Measured with immunoSEQ multiplex PCR; TCRdb has only the in-frame clones, and not every one. The sample lists tens of thousands of clones, roughly two thirds occurring once. The sample was peripheral blood mononuclear cells (PBMCs), taken from a glioma patient whose treatment included an IDH1 peptide vaccine. This receptor was obtained from a man in his forties with glioma. Some clones in this sample may be carry-over from other donors' samples. This chain links TRBV18 with TRBJ2-7, with D perhaps TRBD1 or TRBD2 (5 bases each). The DNA of the CDR3 is TGTGCCAGCTCACAGGGGACCGCCGCCTACGAGCAGTACTTC. Translating gives CASSQGTAAYEQYF.